The 20 T cell receptor beta chains below all came from one sample that was sequenced in a study of shared clonotypes between healthy human individuals. Data came from immunoSEQ multiplex PCR; TCRdb stores just in-frame clones and leaves some out. The table includes roughly 1,600,000 clones, about 98.5% detected once. Sample: naive CD4+ T cells sorted from blood. As for subset: CD45RA+ positively selected. The source of these receptors is a man aged 30 to 45 in good health.

This rearrangement joins TRBV27 to TRBJ1-5, with D perhaps matching TRBD1 (6 bases). The CDR3 covers 16 residues. The V gene's germline CDR1 is MNHEY and CDR2 SMNVEV (reference sequence). The V and J ends lost 6 bases and 8 bases respectively, with 23 bases between them. The DNA of the CDR3 is TGTGCCAGCAGGGGCGGACCACAGGGAGCGGGAGAGCCCCAGCATTTT. Translated: CASRGGPQGAGEPQHF.

This clone was recorded once. The rearrangement joins TRBV7-6 to TRBJ2-3; TRBD1 might be the D (6 bases). CDR1 SGHVS and CDR2 FNYEAQ come from the germline V gene. Trimming took off 4 bases at V and 1 base at J, with 9 bases between the two ends. This CDR3 comprises 14 residues. The CDR3 reads CASSSRQGTDTQYF. Written as DNA, the CDR3 is TGTGCCAGCAGCTCAAGACAGGGCACAGATACGCAGTATTTT.

This rearrangement joins TRBV5-1 to TRBJ2-5; D not certain. Germline CDR1 reads SGHRS; CDR2 reads YFSETQ. CDR3 size: 15 residues. Trimming pared 4 bases from V and 2 bases from J, leaving 15 bases between. CDR3 nucleotide sequence: TGCGCCAGCAGCCCAGGACCCGCATCTCAAGAGACCCAGTACTTC. This gives the protein CASSPGPASQETQYF.

CDR3 DNA sequence: TGTGCCAGCAGTTTAACCCTTCAGCCCCAGCATTTT. This sequence encodes CASSLTLQPQHF. The chain links TRBV28 to TRBJ1-5, with unresolved D. V was pared by 2 bases and J by 6 bases, with 5 bases between. Germline assignment: CDR1 MDHEN and CDR2 SYDVKM. The CDR3 runs 12 residues.

This clone came up once. This chain links TRBV18 with TRBJ1-5; D is undetermined. Per germline, CDR1 KGHSH and CDR2 LQKENI. Trimming took off 2 bases at V and 3 bases at J, with 5 bases between the two ends. This CDR3 is built from 13 residues. The CDR3 loop is CASSPDNNQPQHF. CDR3 nucleotides: TGTGCCAGCTCACCAGACAACAATCAGCCCCAGCATTTT.

This chain joins TRBV7-6 and TRBJ2-1; D unclear. This CDR3 comprises 12 residues. Germline CDR1 and CDR2: SGHVS and FNYEAQ. The ends were cut back, 5 bases at V and 4 bases at J, with 6 bases in the middle. The DNA of the CDR3 is TGTGCCAGCAGCCCAACGTACAATGAGCAGTTCTTC. It is translated as CASSPTYNEQFF.

V usage is TRBV2 and J usage is TRBJ1-3; D not certain. Germline values: CDR1 SNHLY, CDR2 FYNNEI. The CDR3 extends over 14 amino acids. The V end lost 7 bases, the J end lost 1 base, and 11 bases lay between the germline ends. CDR3 in DNA: TGTGCCAGCACTGGGGAGAGATCTGGAAACACCATATATTTT. Its protein is CASTGERSGNTIYF. The whole variable domain, remainder taken from reference TRBV2 and TRBJ1-3, is EPEVTQTPSHQVTQMGQEVILRCVPISNHLYFYWYRQILGQKVEFLVSFYNNEISEKSEIFDDQFSVERPDGSNFTLKIRSTKLEDSAMYFCASTGERSGNTIYFGEGSWLTVV.

V gene TRBV5-1 combines with J gene TRBJ2-7; 7 bases agree with TRBD1. J was trimmed by 5 bases and V by 1 base; bases with no gene match: 12. Germline lookup yields CDR1 SGHRS and CDR2 YFSETQ. The CDR3 has 16 amino acids. The chain's CDR3 is CASSLSRGGAGDEQYF. The CDR3, as DNA: TGCGCCAGCAGCTTGTCTCGAGGGGGCGCAGGAGACGAGCAGTACTTC. Supplemented by reference TRBV5-1 and TRBJ2-7, the full variable domain reads KAGVTQTPRYLIKTRGQQVTLSCSPISGHRSVSWYQQTPGQGLQFLFEYFSETQRNKGNFPGRFSGRQFSNSRSEMNVSTLELGDSALYLCASSLSRGGAGDEQYFGPGTRLTVT.

The chain is built from TRBV19 and TRBJ2-3; D is uncertain. The CDR3 runs to 16 residues. V was shortened by 3 bases and J by 2 bases, with 15 bases between the two germline ends. Germline lookup yields CDR1 LNHDA and CDR2 SQIVND (reference sequence). This CDR3 is CASSIGPSPLTDTQYF. The CDR3 coding sequence is TGTGCCAGTAGTATCGGACCCTCGCCCCTCACAGATACGCAGTATTTT.

The CDR3 protein is CASRRDGGYGYTF. The CDR3 DNA reads TGTGCCAGCAGAAGGGACGGGGGCTATGGCTACACCTTC. The chain uses TRBV28 and TRBJ1-2, with D possibly matching TRBD1 (5 bases). V was clipped by 6 bases and J by 4 bases, with 12 bases between them. Germline V lookup: CDR1 MDHEN, CDR2 SYDVKM. This CDR3 is built from 13 residues.

This rearrangement joins TRBV7-9 to TRBJ2-7, with 7 positions matching TRBD1. CDR3 size: 14 residues. Trimming removed 2 bases from V and 2 bases from J; junction bases left unmatched: 3. Germline V gene data show CDR1 as SEHNR and CDR2 as FQNEAQ (reference sequence). The CDR3 coding sequence is TGTGCCAGCAGCTTACGGGACAGCACCTACGAGCAGTACTTC. The encoded protein is CASSLRDSTYEQYF.

In this sample, this clone turned up once. V gene TRBV5-1 combines with J gene TRBJ2-2, with 7 bases fitting TRBD2. Germline V lookup: CDR1 SGHRS, CDR2 YFSETQ. With 5 bases clipped from V and 2 bases from J, the junction kept 6 bases outside the gene matches. The CDR3 is made up of 15 amino acids. As DNA, the CDR3 is TGCGCCAGCAGGGAAGCTAGCGGAAACACCGGGGAGCTGTTTTTT. Protein: CASREASGNTGELFF.

The CDR3 DNA sequence: TGCGCCAGCAGCTTGGCGACAGGGGGCACAAACACCATATATTTT. The encoded protein is CASSLATGGTNTIYF. V usage is TRBV5-1 and J usage is TRBJ1-3; TRBD1 agrees at 10 bases. Germline V gene data show CDR1 as SGHRS and CDR2 as YFSETQ. CDR3 length: 15 residues. With 0 bases clipped from V and 6 bases from J, the junction kept 3 bases outside the gene matches.

This clone was counted a few times. CDR3 in amino acids: CATPPGQRDGYTF. CDR3 sequence (DNA): TGTGCCACACCTCCGGGACAGAGGGATGGCTACACCTTC. The chain has TRBV2 and TRBJ1-2, with 7 bases identical to TRBD1. The CDR3 sequence is 13 residues long. V dropped 10 bases and J dropped 6; count of bases not matched to a gene: 11. Germline loops: CDR1 SNHLY, CDR2 FYNNEI.

This rearrangement joins TRBV7-2 to TRBJ2-6; 9 bases are shared with TRBD1. The germline V gene has CDR1 SGHTA and CDR2 FQGNSA. J gave up 4 bases and V 0 bases, and 16 bases lay outside the gene matches. The CDR3 sequence is 21 residues long. This CDR3 reads CASSLAWDRQGVVYGANVLTF. The CDR3 coding sequence is TGTGCCAGCAGCTTAGCGTGGGACAGACAGGGGGTAGTGTACGGGGCCAACGTCCTGACTTTC. Full variable domain (outside the CDR3, taken from reference TRBV7-2 and TRBJ2-6): GAGVSQSPSNKVTEKGKDVELRCDPISGHTALYWYRQSLGQGLEFLIYFQGNSAPDKSGLPSDRFSAERTGGSVSTLTIQRTQQEDSAVYLCASSLAWDRQGVVYGANVLTFGAGSRLTVL.

The rearrangement links TRBV2 to TRBJ2-2; D is ambiguous. Looked up from germline, CDR1 is SNHLY and CDR2 is FYNNEI. Trimming removed 4 bases from V and 6 bases from J, with 3 bases in between. CDR3 size: 11 residues. The CDR3 region has the DNA TGTGCCAGCAGTGGTTCCGGGGAGCTGTTTTTT. Residues: CASSGSGELFF.

This CDR3 is CASSLRTGGGDYGYTF. In nucleotides, the CDR3 is TGTGCCAGCAGTTTAAGGACAGGGGGCGGTGACTATGGCTACACCTTC. The chain employs TRBV27 and TRBJ1-2, with 11 positions matching TRBD1. Germline-derived CDR1 and CDR2 are MNHEY and SMNVEV (reference sequence). The trim removed 2 bases at V and 3 bases at J, leaving 5 bases unmatched. This CDR3 is 16 amino acids long.

The CDR3 DNA reads TGTGCCAGTAGTTCACTCCAAGGGGGCGAGCAGTACTTC. Translation gives CASSSLQGGEQYF. The chain couples TRBV19 to TRBJ2-7; D may be TRBD1 (6 bases). Germline lookup yields CDR1 LNHDA and CDR2 SQIVND (reference sequence). V lost 5 bases, J lost 6 bases, and 14 bases lay in between. This CDR3 comprises 13 residues.

The chain recombines TRBV7-9 with TRBJ1-1, with 9 bases aligning to TRBD1. There are 13 residues in the CDR3. Losses at the gene ends were 5 bases for V and 8 bases for J; bases not matched to a gene: 6. CDR1 is SEHNR and CDR2 is FQNEAQ in the germline V gene (reference sequence). CDR3 nucleotide sequence: TGTGCCAGCAGCCAGGACAGGGGCAGGGAAGCTTTCTTT. It is translated as CASSQDRGREAFF. The variable domain in full, completed from reference TRBV7-9 and TRBJ1-1, reads DTGVSQNPRHKITKRGQNVTFRCDPISEHNRLYWYRQTLGQGPEFLTYFQNEAQLEKSRLLSDRFSAERPKGSFSTLEIQRTEQGDSAMYLCASSQDRGREAFFGQGTRLTVV.

The chain employs TRBV29-1 and TRBJ2-5, with D possibly matching TRBD1 (5 bases). The germline CDR1 and CDR2 sequences are SQVTM and ANQGSEA. V gave up 4 bases and J gave up 3 bases, with 12 bases separating them. The CDR3 runs 13 residues. CDR3 loop: CSVVTDKKETQYF. CDR3 coding DNA: TGCAGCGTTGTGACAGACAAAAAAGAGACCCAGTACTTC.